The 26 T cell receptor beta chains given below trace back to one sample, sequenced in a study of Ad26.COV2.S vaccination and SARS-CoV-2 variants. TCRdb's table, derived via immunoSEQ multiplex PCR, lists solely in-frame clones and lacks some. The repertoire holds 350,000 to 600,000 clones, with around 89% as singletons. The treatment denotes: some 20 received Ad26.COV2.S at low or high dose, single or two shots; several received placebo; per-sample allocation not given. Sampling took place 63 days after the first vaccine or placebo injection. The sequencing used peripheral blood, collected in a trial of Ad26.COV2.S vaccine versus placebo. These receptor sequences come from a person between 18 and 65 years old who received the Ad26.COV2.S COVID-19 vaccine or a placebo.

This chain connects TRBV18 to TRBJ2-1; D not certain. Germline V gene sequence: CDR1 KGHSH, CDR2 LQKENI. The V end lost 6 bases, the J end lost 3 bases, and 6 bases lay between the germline ends. The CDR3 is 12 amino acids. The CDR3 loop is CASSAVYNEQFF. CDR3 nucleotides: TGTGCCAGCTCTGCAGTCTACAATGAGCAGTTCTTC.

V and J are TRBV6-5 and TRBJ2-2; 7 bases align to TRBD2. From germline, CDR1 is MNHEY and CDR2 SVGAGI. The CDR3 loop spans 15 amino acids. Trimming took 6 bases from V and 5 from J; bases not matched to a gene: 9. This chain's CDR3 is CASRGPGTKTGELFF. The CDR3 DNA is TGTGCCAGCAGGGGTCCCGGGACTAAGACCGGGGAGCTGTTTTTT.

Notes on this clone: The same CDR3 is also encoded by other DNA sequences in this sample. The rearrangement joins TRBV19 to TRBJ1-1; D might be TRBD1 (6 bases). The ends were cut back, 4 bases at V and 0 bases at J, with 9 bases in the middle. The CDR3 has 14 residues. CDR1 LNHDA and CDR2 SQIVND come from the germline V gene (reference sequence). The CDR3 DNA follows: TGTGCCAGTAGTAGGGGACACTTGAACACTGAAGCTTTCTTT. It is translated as CASSRGHLNTEAFF.

V gene TRBV7-9 combines with J gene TRBJ2-7; no firm D call. Trimming cost V 1 base and J 6 bases, with 7 bases left between them. Germline values: CDR1 SEHNR, CDR2 FQNEAQ (reference sequence). CDR3 length equals 12 residues. CDR3 residues: CASSLVISEQYF. The CDR3 nucleotides read TGTGCCAGCAGCTTAGTCATCTCCGAGCAGTACTTC. Drawing the rest from reference TRBV7-9 and TRBJ2-7, the complete variable domain is DTGVSQNPRHKITKRGQNVTFRCDPISEHNRLYWYRQTLGQGPEFLTYFQNEAQLEKSRLLSDRFSAERPKGSFSTLEIQRTEQGDSAMYLCASSLVISEQYFGPGTRLTVT.

The genes are TRBV9 and TRBJ2-6, with D possibly TRBD2 on 5 matching bases. The length of the CDR3 is 15 residues. V was trimmed by 0 bases and J by 2 bases, leaving 6 bases between them. Germline values: CDR1 SGDLS, CDR2 YYNGEE. The CDR3, as DNA: TGTGCCAGCAGCGTAGCGGGGACTGGGGCCAACGTCCTGACTTTC. Its translation: CASSVAGTGANVLTF.

The V gene is TRBV6-5, the J gene TRBJ2-7; D unresolved. Deletions cut 0 bases from V and 3 bases from J, with 9 bases between. Germline V gene sequence: CDR1 MNHEY, CDR2 SVGAGI. The CDR3 has 14 amino acids. The CDR3 DNA is TGTGCCAGCAGTTACTCTCGGGCCATCTACGAGCAGTACTTC. This codes for CASSYSRAIYEQYF.

The chain is built from TRBV6-6 and TRBJ1-1; D is uncertain. Trimming shortened V by 5 bases and J by 1 base, and 11 bases separated the two germline ends. The CDR3 has 14 residues. CDR1 and CDR2 (germline): MNHNY, SVGAGI (reference sequence). The CDR3: CASSHTSRNTEAFF. The CDR3 DNA reads TGTGCCAGCAGTCACACCTCCAGGAACACTGAAGCTTTCTTT.

This chain links TRBV18 with TRBJ1-1; 7 bases agree with TRBD1. V gave up 6 bases and J gave up 5 bases; unmatched junction bases: 6. The germline gives CDR1 KGHSH, CDR2 LQKENI. The CDR3 spans 13 residues. This chain's CDR3 is CASSLLTGTEAFF. DNA for the CDR3: TGTGCCAGCTCGCTCCTGACAGGGACTGAAGCTTTCTTT.

This rearrangement joins TRBV2 to TRBJ1-2; D unresolved. CDR3 length equals 11 residues. The V gene's germline CDR1 is SNHLY and CDR2 FYNNEI. Trimming stripped 6 bases from V and 2 bases from J, with 4 bases between. The CDR3 reads CASSENYGYTF. The CDR3 DNA reads TGTGCCAGCAGCGAGAACTATGGCTACACCTTC.

V is TRBV28 and J is TRBJ2-2; 7 nucleotides align to TRBD2. The trim removed 7 bases at V and 4 bases at J, leaving 9 bases unmatched. The V gene's germline CDR1 is MDHEN and CDR2 SYDVKM. The CDR3 sequence is 15 residues long. CDR3 sequence (DNA): TGTGCCAGCAACTTAGCGGGTTCTGGCACCGGGGAGCTGTTTTTT. It is translated as CASNLAGSGTGELFF.

J is TRBJ1-2 and V is TRBV7-9, with D hard to call. In germline, CDR1 is SEHNR, CDR2 FQNEAQ (reference sequence). The CDR3 loop spans 15 amino acids. The V and J ends lost 5 bases and 5 bases respectively, with 18 bases between them. The CDR3 spells CASSNTDVGGYGYTF. Here the CDR3 DNA reads TGTGCCAGCAGCAATACGGACGTCGGCGGGTATGGCTACACCTTC.

This clone was found a few times. V is TRBV13 and J is TRBJ2-7; TRBD2 aligns across 10 bases. Unmatched junction bases numbered 5, after V lost 5 bases and J lost 1 base. Germline V gene data show CDR1 as PRHDT and CDR2 as FYEKMQ (reference sequence). The CDR3 runs to 15 residues. The CDR3 here is CASSPGLAVSYEQYF. In DNA form, the CDR3 reads TGTGCCAGCAGCCCTGGACTAGCGGTTTCCTACGAGCAGTACTTC.

The chain combines TRBV20-1 with TRBJ1-2; 8 nucleotides line up with TRBD1. Losses at the gene ends were 3 bases for V and 5 bases for J; bases not matched to a gene: 8. Germline loops: CDR1 DFQATT, CDR2 SNEGSKA (reference sequence). The CDR3 consists of 14 residues. CDR3 loop: CSASGTGRSYGYTF. The DNA of the CDR3 is TGCAGTGCTAGTGGGACAGGTCGGTCGTATGGCTACACCTTC.

The chain couples TRBV13 to TRBJ2-5, with 7 bases aligning to TRBD1. With 6 bases clipped from V and 4 bases from J, the junction kept 17 bases outside the gene matches. Germline V gene lookup returns CDR1 PRHDT and CDR2 FYEKMQ (reference sequence). The CDR3 has 17 residues. The CDR3 DNA sequence: TGTGCCAGCAGTGGCAACCGGGACAGCCAGGTAGGAGAGACCCAGTACTTC. Translating gives CASSGNRDSQVGETQYF.

The chain joins TRBV9 to TRBJ1-1; tentatively, D is TRBD1 (6 bases). CDR3 length: 14 amino acids. CDR1 and CDR2 (germline): SGDLS, YYNGEE. The V and J ends lost 5 bases and 3 bases respectively, with 14 bases between them. CDR3 in DNA: TGTGCCAGCAGGCCGGGACAAACGCACACTGAAGCTTTCTTT. It is translated as CASRPGQTHTEAFF.

The chain is built from TRBV4-3 and TRBJ2-3; the D call may be TRBD1 or TRBD2 (5 bases each). The CDR3 covers 15 residues. CDR1 and CDR2 from the germline V gene are LGHNA and YSLEER. Trimming left V 6 bases short and J 2 bases short, with 15 bases between. CDR3 nucleotide sequence: TGCGCCAGCAGTCTCGGGACGGGGAACACAGATACGCAGTATTTT. Translated, it gives CASSLGTGNTDTQYF.

V usage is TRBV28 and J usage is TRBJ2-7; D is uncertain. This CDR3 contains 12 residues. V gave up 2 bases and J gave up 6 bases, with 8 bases separating them. Per the germline V gene, CDR1 is MDHEN and CDR2 is SYDVKM. CDR3 DNA: TGTGCCAGCAGTTTAAGAGCTTTCGAGCAGTACTTC. Translated: CASSLRAFEQYF.

The rearrangement links TRBV4-1 to TRBJ1-4; unclear D gene. Germline-derived CDR1 and CDR2 are MGHRA and YSYEKL. The length of the CDR3 is 14 residues. The V gene lost 0 bases and the J gene lost 8 bases, with 10 bases spanning the gap. The CDR3 loop is CASSQEGRYEKLFF. The CDR3 DNA follows: TGCGCCAGCAGCCAAGAGGGGAGATACGAAAAACTGTTTTTT.

The chain combines TRBV6-5 with TRBJ1-4; D is uncertain. V gave up 7 bases and J gave up 0 bases, with 9 bases separating them. Germline-derived CDR1 and CDR2 are MNHEY and SVGAGI. This CDR3 region has 14 residues. The chain's CDR3 is CASNRPATNEKLFF. CDR3 in DNA: TGTGCCAGCAACAGACCGGCAACTAATGAAAAACTGTTTTTT.

The chain has TRBV6-5 and TRBJ2-7; 7 bases are shared with TRBD2. Germline-derived CDR1 and CDR2 are MNHEY and SVGAGI. The CDR3 is 16 amino acids. V lost 0 bases, J lost 6 bases, and 11 bases stayed unmatched. The CDR3 protein is CASSYSIPGGGGEQYF. As DNA, the CDR3 is TGTGCCAGCAGTTACTCGATCCCGGGAGGAGGTGGCGAGCAGTACTTC.

V and J are TRBV25-1 and TRBJ1-3; D unresolved. The CDR3 sequence is 13 residues long. Germline V gene sequence: CDR1 MGHDK, CDR2 SYGVNS. Trimming pared 2 bases from V and 0 bases from J, leaving 2 bases between. Here the CDR3 DNA reads TGTGCCAGCAGTGAACACTCTGGAAACACCATATATTTT. This codes for CASSEHSGNTIYF.

There are a few counts of this clone. V usage is TRBV30 and J usage is TRBJ1-5; perhaps TRBD1 as D (6 bases). V dropped 7 bases and J dropped 1 base, with 11 bases sitting between them. Germline V gives CDR1 GTSNPN, CDR2 SVGIG (reference sequence). The CDR3 totals 13 residues. This CDR3 reads CASGEGSNQPQHF. DNA of the CDR3: TGTGCCTCAGGGGAGGGGAGCAATCAGCCCCAGCATTTT.

The CDR3 protein is CASSVAMNTEAFF. In DNA, the CDR3 is TGTGCCAGCAGCGTAGCAATGAACACTGAAGCTTTCTTT. The genes are TRBV9 and TRBJ1-1; D is unclear. With 0 bases removed from V and 0 bases from J, the gap between germline ends came to 3 bases. Germline assignment: CDR1 SGDLS and CDR2 YYNGEE. The CDR3 runs 13 residues.

This sequence joins TRBV4-1 and TRBJ1-6, with TRBD1 as a possible D gene (5 bases). Germline V gives CDR1 MGHRA, CDR2 YSYEKL. This CDR3 contains 17 residues. V gave up 3 bases and J gave up 9 bases, with 21 bases separating them. Written as DNA, the CDR3 is TGCGCCAGCAGCCAGGACCCCGGGGGGGGAAGGGGTTCACCCCTCCACTTT. This encodes CASSQDPGGGRGSPLHF.

This chain uses TRBV5-1 with TRBJ2-7, with D possibly being TRBD2 (6 bases). Trimming took off 0 bases at V and 3 bases at J, with 13 bases between the two ends. Germline values: CDR1 SGHRS, CDR2 YFSETQ. This CDR3 has 15 amino acids. CDR3 residues: CASSLVGGSDYEQYF. The CDR3 region has the DNA TGCGCCAGCAGCTTGGTCGGGGGTTCGGACTACGAGCAGTACTTC.

The V call is TRBV7-2, the J call TRBJ2-3, with 7 bases identical to TRBD1. This CDR3 is 15 amino acids long. V lost 6 bases and J lost 0; bases outside the gene matches: 6. Germline V lookup: CDR1 SGHTA, CDR2 FQGNSA. The chain's CDR3 is CASRTGTASTDTQYF. For the CDR3, the DNA is TGTGCCAGCAGGACCGGGACAGCTAGCACAGATACGCAGTATTTT.